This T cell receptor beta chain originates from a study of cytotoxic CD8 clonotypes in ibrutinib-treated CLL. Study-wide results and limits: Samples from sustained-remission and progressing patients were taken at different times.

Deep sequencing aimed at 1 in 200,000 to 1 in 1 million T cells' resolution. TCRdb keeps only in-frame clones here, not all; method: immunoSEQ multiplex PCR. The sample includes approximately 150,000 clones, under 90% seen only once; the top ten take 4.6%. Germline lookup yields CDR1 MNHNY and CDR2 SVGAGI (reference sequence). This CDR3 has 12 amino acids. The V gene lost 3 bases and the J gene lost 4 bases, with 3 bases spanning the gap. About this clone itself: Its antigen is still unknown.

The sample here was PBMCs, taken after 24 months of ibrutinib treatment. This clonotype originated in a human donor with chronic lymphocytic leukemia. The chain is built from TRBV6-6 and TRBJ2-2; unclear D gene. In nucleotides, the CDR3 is TGTGCCAGCAGTTATGTCACCGGGGAGCTGTTTTTT. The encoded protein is CASSYVTGELFF.